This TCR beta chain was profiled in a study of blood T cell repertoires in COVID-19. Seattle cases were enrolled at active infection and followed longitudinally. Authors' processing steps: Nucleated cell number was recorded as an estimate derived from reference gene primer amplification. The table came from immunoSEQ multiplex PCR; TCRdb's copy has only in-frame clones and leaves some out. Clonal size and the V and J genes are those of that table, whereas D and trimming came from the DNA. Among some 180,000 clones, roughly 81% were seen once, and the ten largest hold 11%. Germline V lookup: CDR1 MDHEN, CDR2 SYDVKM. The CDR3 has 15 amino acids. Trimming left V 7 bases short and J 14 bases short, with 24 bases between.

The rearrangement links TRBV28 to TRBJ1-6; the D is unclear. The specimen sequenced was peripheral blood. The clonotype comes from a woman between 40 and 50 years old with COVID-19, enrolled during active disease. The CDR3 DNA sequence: TGTGCCAGCACCCCCTTCGTTGGGCGTGCCGGATCCCTCCACTTT. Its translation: CASTPFVGRAGSLHF.